This T cell receptor (beta chain) was obtained from a study of cytomegalovirus exposure and HLA in healthy donors. Both 60 Vbeta primers and 13 Jbeta primers went into the PCR. Authors' processing steps: The count from a later analysis was 79 million or so unique TCR beta chains, some 12 million of them shared. Only in-frame clones appear in the TCRdb table, and some are missing; sequencing was by immunoSEQ multiplex PCR. For V, J and clone size, that table is used; D and trimming come from the DNA. The repertoire holds around 150,000 clones, with roughly 80% as singletons. Of note for this clone: The antigen remains undetermined.

Germline lookup yields CDR1 MNHEY and CDR2 SVGAGI. Trimming cost V 0 bases and J 9 bases; bases outside gene matches: 3. The CDR3 sequence is 15 residues long. Overall study findings and caveats: In a later analysis, TCR beta V- and J-gene trimming showed a link to a missense DCLRE1C variant. Whilst most TCR sequences proved rare, a subset of public TCRs occurred across many donors. Most TCR beta V segments were productive about 87% or about 30% of the time in an earlier analysis.

This TCR was recovered from a woman aged 25 to 45 in good health and CMV-seropositive. Sequencing was carried out using PBMCs. The V call is TRBV6-5, the J call TRBJ1-6, with 9 bases identical to TRBD1. The CDR3 DNA is TGTGCCAGCAGTTACTCGGGGACAGGGAGTTCACCCCTCCACTTT. Translated: CASSYSGTGSSPLHF.